One T cell receptor (beta chain) is described in this entry. The V end was cut by 1 base, the J end by 8 bases, with 17 bases between. Germline CDR1 reads MGHRA; CDR2 reads YSYEKL. The CDR3 consists of 16 residues. This sample was taken from a study of blood T cell repertoires in COVID-19. On the study more broadly: From the United States, Italy and Spain came samples of acute and convalescent COVID-19. In each case, the material was cDNA or gDNA derived from T cells, B-cell-depleted T cells, or PBMCs.

In the original analysis: Amplification of reference gene primers was used by the study to estimate nucleated cell counts. The table came from immunoSEQ multiplex PCR; TCRdb's copy has only in-frame clones and leaves some out. V and J calls and clone size are as listed in that table; D and trimming were resolved from the DNA. This repertoire shows about 200,000 clones, 70% to 90% found once; its top ten account for over 2.5%. The chain uses TRBV4-1 and TRBJ1-4, with D perhaps matching TRBD1 (6 bases). This TCR came from a man in his 60s with acute or convalescent COVID-19. The sequenced sample consisted of peripheral blood. CDR3 bases: TGCGCCAGCAGCCAAGGGGGTTTACAGGGCGGAGAAAAACTGTTTTTT. It encodes CASSQGGLQGGEKLFF.